The clone carrying this TCR beta chain was counted between two and nine times. This sample was taken from a study of blood T cells in healthy people across ages. For the second PCR, which ran for about 7 to 11 cycles, a sample-barcoded 5' primer and a J-beta primer mix were used. Using its own MiXCR run on the 5' RACE reads, TCRdb lists one record per CDR3 protein. The table shows approximately 730,000 distinct CDR3 sequences, with 43% occurring only once. The germline gives CDR1 SGHTA, CDR2 FQGTGA. CDR3 length: 17 residues. V was pared by 5 bases and J by 2 bases, with 9 bases of the junction left unmatched.

This TCR was sampled from a woman aged 60 to 75 in good health. The sample comprised blood. The gene calls are TRBV7-3 and TRBJ2-3, with 11 nucleotides matching TRBD2. CDR3 sequence reads: CASSKSSSGGYTDTQYF. CDR3 in DNA: TGTGCCAGCAGCAAAAGTTCTAGCGGGGGGTACACAGATACGCAGTATTTT.